This is a list of T cell receptor beta chains from one sample in a study of T cell responses to AZD1222 COVID-19 vaccine. Produced via immunoSEQ multiplex PCR; TCRdb's table is partial and in-frame only. There are fewer than 120,000 clones in the sample; about 90% occur only once, and less than 3.5% lies in the top ten. The source material was peripheral blood, sampled on day 0 of AZD1222 vaccination. The receptors come from an adult in good health. CDR3s include the opening cysteine and the closing phenylalanine or tryptophan. Fields, in order: V gene, J gene, D gene, clone size, CDR3 DNA, CDR3 protein. D genes are given only for firm matches. Size values are once, few and many counts, or a class for expanded clones, and some rows have none.

TRBV9	TRBJ2-1	NA	NA	TGTGCCAGCAGCGCCTGGGGGAATGAGCAGTTCTTC	CASSAWGNEQFF
TRBV7-8	TRBJ2-7	TRBD1	NA	TGTGCCAGCAGCTTTTTGTACCGGGACAGGGAATTGTACGAGCAGTACTTC	CASSFLYRDRELYEQYF
TRBV7-9	TRBJ2-2	NA	NA	TGTGCCAGCAGCTCCCCCGCAGTAACCGGGGAGCTGTTTTTT	CASSSPAVTGELFF
TRBV29-1	TRBJ2-5	NA	NA	TGCAGCGTTGAATCCCCGGCGGGGGAGACCCAGTACTTC	CSVESPAGETQYF
TRBV5-1	TRBJ1-2	NA	NA	TGCGCCAGCAGCTTGGAAACAGGAGGTAGTTCGGGCTACACCTTC	CASSLETGGSSGYTF
TRBV5-1	TRBJ2-1	TRBD2	NA	TGCGCCAGCAGCTCCGGGACTAGGACCCCGGATGAGCAGTTCTTC	CASSSGTRTPDEQFF
TRBV5-6	TRBJ2-5	NA	NA	TGTGCCAGCAGCTTTGAAGGGTGGGAGACCCAGTACTTC	CASSFEGWETQYF
TRBV6-6	TRBJ1-1	TRBD1	once	TGTGCCAGCACCCCAGGACAGGGTCGGACTGAAGCTTTCTTT	CASTPGQGRTEAFF
TRBV28	TRBJ1-2	NA	NA	TGTGCCAGCAGGGGGCAGTTTAACTATGGCTACACCTTC	CASRGQFNYGYTF
TRBV7-8	TRBJ1-4	TRBD1	NA	TGTGCCAGCAGCTACCGACAGGGGGCTAGCAGTGAAAAACTGTTTTTT	CASSYRQGASSEKLFF
TRBV11-2	TRBJ1-2	TRBD1	few	TGTGCCAGCAACCAACAGGGGGGAGGCTATGGCTACACCTTC	CASNQQGGGYGYTF
TRBV7-2	TRBJ1-6	NA	NA	TGTGCCAGCAGCTTACAGGGTTACTCACCCCTCCACTTT	CASSLQGYSPLHF
TRBV4-2	TRBJ2-7	TRBD2	few	TGTGCCAGCAGCCAAGATCTCGCTAGCGGGGCTTACGAGCAGTACTTC	CASSQDLASGAYEQYF
TRBV25-1	TRBJ1-6	NA	NA	TGTGCCAGCGGGGGAGCGTCCTATAATTCACCCCTCCACTTT	CASGGASYNSPLHF
TRBV7-9	TRBJ1-1	NA	NA	TGTGCCAGCAGCTTAGCCAGGGGCACTGAAGCTTTCTTT	CASSLARGTEAFF
TRBV5-1	TRBJ2-1	TRBD2	NA	TGCGCCACCAAGATAGCGGGAGGAAGCAATGAGCAGTTCTTC	CATKIAGGSNEQFF
TRBV5-1	TRBJ2-1	TRBD2	few	TGCGCCAGCAGCGCACTAGCGGGGGTCCGGGATGAGCAGTTCTTC	CASSALAGVRDEQFF
TRBV28	TRBJ1-5	NA	NA	TGTGCCAGCGGCCTGCAGCCCCAGCATTTT	CASGLQPQHF
TRBV28	TRBJ2-1	TRBD2	NA	TGTGCCAGCAGCTCCAGCGGGGGGGCCAATGAGCAGTTCTTC	CASSSSGGANEQFF
TRBV7-2	TRBJ1-1	TRBD1	NA	TGTGCCAGCAGCCCCCGGACAGGGAACACTGAAGCTTTCTTT	CASSPRTGNTEAFF
TRBV5-4	TRBJ2-1	NA	few	TGTGCCAGCAGCACGGCGTCGACAAAGCAGTTCTTC	CASSTASTKQFF
TRBV7-2	TRBJ2-3	TRBD2	NA	TGTGCCAGCAGCTTAGTAGCGGGGGGCCGCACAGATACGCAGTATTTT	CASSLVAGGRTDTQYF
TRBV19	TRBJ2-5	TRBD2	NA	TGTGCCAGTAGTATAGAGGCTCCGGGACTAGCGGGAGAGGGGACCCAGTACTTC	CASSIEAPGLAGEGTQYF
TRBV2	TRBJ2-7	NA	NA	TGTGCCAGCAGGGCCCCCCGGGGAGGGGACAACTCCTACGAGCAGTACTTC	CASRAPRGGDNSYEQYF
TRBV5-4	TRBJ2-3	NA	once	TGTGCCAGCAGCTTGGGGACAGCCAGAAGCACAGATACGCAGTATTTT	CASSLGTARSTDTQYF
TRBV29-1	TRBJ2-6	NA	many	TGCAGCGCCGGACAGCTGGTTACTGGGGCCAACGTCCTGACTTTC	CSAGQLVTGANVLTF
TRBV6-2/TRBV6-3	TRBJ2-4	NA	NA	TGTGCCAGCAGTACTACTTTAAACATTCAGTACTTC	CASSTTLNIQYF
TRBV19	TRBJ1-2	NA	NA	TGTGCCAGTAGTATGAGGGGCGAGAATGGCTACACCTTC	CASSMRGENGYTF
TRBV15	TRBJ1-1	TRBD1	NA	TGTGCCACCCGGGCCAGGGGGCTTAACACTGAAGCTTTCTTT	CATRARGLNTEAFF
TRBV30	TRBJ1-3	NA	NA	TGTGCTATCGGGCAGTCCTCTGGAAACACCATATATTTT	CAIGQSSGNTIYF
TRBV6-5	TRBJ2-7	NA	NA	TGTGCCAGCAGTTACTCATTATTGGGGAGCTCCTACGAGCAGTACTTC	CASSYSLLGSSYEQYF
TRBV30	TRBJ1-2	NA	NA	TGTGCCTGGAGTGTAATTGCAGGGGAGCATGCTGGCTACACCTTC	CAWSVIAGEHAGYTF
TRBV25-1	TRBJ1-2	TRBD1	NA	TGTGCCAGCAGTGAAGACCACAGGGGGAATGGCTACACCTTC	CASSEDHRGNGYTF
TRBV7-9	TRBJ1-5	NA	NA	TGTGCCAGCAGCTTAGCGTCAGGGCCCAATCAGCCCCAGCATTTT	CASSLASGPNQPQHF
TRBV9	TRBJ2-1	NA	NA	TGTGCCAGCAGCGTAGGGGACAATGAGCAGTTCTTC	CASSVGDNEQFF
TRBV19	TRBJ2-1	TRBD2	NA	TGTGCCAGCAAAATAGCGGGAGTAAGGGATGAGCAGTTCTTC	CASKIAGVRDEQFF
TRBV28	TRBJ2-7	NA	few	TGTGCCAGCAGTAGACAGGTGGGCCGAATGGAGCAGTACTTC	CASSRQVGRMEQYF
TRBV18	TRBJ2-1	TRBD2	NA	TGTGCCAGCTCACCCCTAGTAGCGGGGGGCTCCAATGAGCAGTTCTTC	CASSPLVAGGSNEQFF
TRBV6-1	TRBJ1-4	NA	NA	TGTGCCAGCAGTGAGCTTGGGACCGTACGAGAAAAACTGTTTTTT	CASSELGTVREKLFF
TRBV25-1	TRBJ1-1	NA	NA	TGTGCCAGCAGTGAAGAGGTCATATCGAACACTGAAGCTTTCTTT	CASSEEVISNTEAFF
TRBV13	TRBJ2-3	NA	NA	TGTGCCAGCAGCTTTATCAGGGGCACAGATACGCAGTATTTT	CASSFIRGTDTQYF
TRBV11-2	TRBJ2-1	TRBD1	NA	TGTGCCAGCAGCTTAGTTCGCAGGGGGCCCCACAATGAGCAGTTCTTC	CASSLVRRGPHNEQFF
TRBV6-6	TRBJ1-2	TRBD1	NA	TGTGCCAGCAGTTACGTGAACTCAGGGGGCCCGGGCGGCTACACCTTC	CASSYVNSGGPGGYTF
TRBV12-3/TRBV12-4	TRBJ2-7	NA	NA	TGTGCCAGCAGCCCCCAAGATTACGAGCAGTACTTC	CASSPQDYEQYF
TRBV11-2	TRBJ2-5	NA	NA	TGTGCCAGCAGCCGGGACCGGGCGGAGACCCAGTACTTC	CASSRDRAETQYF
TRBV7-6	TRBJ2-1	TRBD2	once	TGTGCCAGCAGCCCTATCCGAACTAGCGGAATAAGCTCCTACAATGAGCAGTTCTTC	CASSPIRTSGISSYNEQFF